The 12 T cell receptor beta chains below were found in one sample sequenced in a study of T cells after somatic rescue of genetic block. Using immunoSEQ multiplex PCR, the repertoire was profiled, and TCRdb retains in-frame clones only, with some absent. The table lists 68,000 or so clones, roughly 90% of them singletons. The material sequenced was peripheral blood mononuclear cells (PBMCs). The receptors stem from a man aged 35 to 55.

The rearrangement links TRBV7-3 to TRBJ2-1; D is perhaps TRBD1 or TRBD2 (6 bases each). The germline V and J ends were trimmed by 5 bases and 1 base, with 18 bases remaining between them. CDR1 and CDR2 from the germline V gene are SGHTA and FQGTGA. The CDR3 loop spans 17 amino acids. The CDR3 loop is CASSLTPGARSYNEQFF. CDR3 nucleotide sequence: TGTGCCAGCAGCCTTACTCCGGGGGCCCGGTCCTACAATGAGCAGTTCTTC.

This chain connects TRBV2 to TRBJ2-5; possibly TRBD1 for D (6 bases). Deletions cut 6 bases from V and 5 bases from J, with 10 bases between. The CDR3 consists of 12 residues. CDR1 SNHLY and CDR2 FYNNEI come from the germline V gene. The CDR3 DNA is TGTGCCAGCAGGGAACAGGGTGAGACCCAGTACTTC. This translates into CASREQGETQYF.

This chain joins TRBV5-8 and TRBJ1-1; tentative D call: TRBD1 (6 bases). The ends were cut back, 0 bases at V and 5 bases at J, with 14 bases in the middle. Germline V gene sequence: CDR1 SGHTS, CDR2 YDEGEE. The CDR3 covers 15 residues. This chain's CDR3 is CASSLAWGGHTEAFF. Written as DNA, the CDR3 is TGTGCCAGCAGCTTGGCCTGGGGGGGGCATACTGAAGCTTTCTTT. The full variable domain, rest sourced from reference TRBV5-8 and TRBJ1-1, is EAGVTQSPTHLIKTRGQQATLRCSPISGHTSVYWYQQALGLGLQFLLWYDEGEERNRGNFPPRFSGRQFPNYSSELNVNALELEDSALYLCASSLAWGGHTEAFFGQGTRLTVV.

V usage is TRBV7-9 and J usage is TRBJ2-5, with TRBD1 identical over 8 bases. Germline V gives CDR1 SEHNR, CDR2 FQNEAQ (reference sequence). This CDR3 spans 15 amino acids. V lost 5 bases, J lost 5 bases, and 10 bases stayed unmatched. The CDR3 is CASSPRTGWGETQYF. The CDR3 DNA reads TGTGCCAGCAGCCCCCGGACAGGGTGGGGGGAGACCCAGTACTTC.

The rearrangement links TRBV5-8 to TRBJ2-7, with D unclear. CDR1 SGHTS and CDR2 YDEGEE come from the germline V gene. Trimming cost V 0 bases and J 2 bases, with 9 bases left between them. This CDR3 is 14 amino acids long. In nucleotides, the CDR3 is TGTGCCAGCAGCTTGGAACGACACCCCTACGAGCAGTACTTC. It encodes CASSLERHPYEQYF.

This clone has only one observation. The V and J genes are TRBV19 and TRBJ2-3, with TRBD2 identical over 8 bases. V lost 3 bases and J lost 3; bases outside the gene matches: 8. This CDR3 has 16 amino acids. CDR1 and CDR2 from the germline V gene are LNHDA and SQIVND (reference sequence). Here the CDR3 reads CASSMGSSGGTDTQYF. The CDR3 DNA follows: TGTGCCAGTAGTATGGGTTCCAGCGGGGGTACAGATACGCAGTATTTT.

The CDR3 nucleotides are TGCAGCGTTGTCCCTGCGCTGGCACAAGAGACCCAGTACTTC. Its translation: CSVVPALAQETQYF. The chain joins TRBV29-1 to TRBJ2-5; D unresolved. CDR1 and CDR2 (germline): SQVTM, ANQGSEA. The CDR3 is 14 residues long. Trimming took off 4 bases at V and 2 bases at J, with 14 bases between the two ends.

The V gene is TRBV5-3, the J gene TRBJ1-4; D uncertain. TRBV5-3 is designated an ORF whose function remains uncertain. This CDR3 spans 14 amino acids. V was trimmed by 4 bases and J by 10 bases, leaving 17 bases between them. CDR3 sequence (DNA): TGTGCCAGAAGCCCCCTAGACCTGGTGGGAAAACTGTTTTTT. Its protein product is CARSPLDLVGKLFF.

This chain joins TRBV4-2 and TRBJ2-7; D perhaps matches TRBD2 (5 bases). This CDR3 has 16 amino acids. Germline V gene data show CDR1 as LGHNA and CDR2 as YNFKEQ. Trimming took off 0 bases at V and 0 bases at J, with 12 bases between the two ends. The chain's CDR3 is CASSQEGSGNSYEQYF. The CDR3, as DNA: TGTGCCAGCAGCCAAGAAGGATCGGGGAACTCCTACGAGCAGTACTTC.

This clone was seen just once. The chain employs TRBV28 and TRBJ2-1; 11 nucleotides line up with TRBD2. J gave up 1 base and V 3 bases, and 14 bases lay outside the gene matches. The CDR3 is 20 residues long. Germline CDR1 is MDHEN and CDR2 is SYDVKM. CDR3 nucleotides: TGTGCCAGCAGTTTTAGGGCTAGCGGGAGGTTAATCCGGTCCTACAATGAGCAGTTCTTC. This codes for CASSFRASGRLIRSYNEQFF.

This chain uses TRBV27 with TRBJ2-7; D gene ambiguous. The CDR3 has 13 amino acids. Germline CDR1 is MNHEY and CDR2 is SMNVEV (reference sequence). V was trimmed by 2 bases and J by 3 bases, leaving 8 bases between them. The CDR3 DNA follows: TGTGCCAGCAGTTTAGGGCAAAGCTACGAGCAGTACTTC. It is translated as CASSLGQSYEQYF.

The J gene is TRBJ1-1, the V gene TRBV5-1; D may be TRBD1 (5 bases). Germline V gene lookup returns CDR1 SGHRS and CDR2 YFSETQ. The V end lost 0 bases, the J end lost 2 bases, and 11 bases lay between the germline ends. This CDR3 has 15 residues. CDR3 amino acids: CASSLGPGPNTEAFF. The DNA of the CDR3 is TGCGCCAGCAGCTTGGGGCCGGGGCCCAACACTGAAGCTTTCTTT. Using reference TRBV5-1 and TRBJ1-1 for the parts outside the CDR3, the full variable domain is KAGVTQTPRYLIKTRGQQVTLSCSPISGHRSVSWYQQTPGQGLQFLFEYFSETQRNKGNFPGRFSGRQFSNSRSEMNVSTLELGDSALYLCASSLGPGPNTEAFFGQGTRLTVV.